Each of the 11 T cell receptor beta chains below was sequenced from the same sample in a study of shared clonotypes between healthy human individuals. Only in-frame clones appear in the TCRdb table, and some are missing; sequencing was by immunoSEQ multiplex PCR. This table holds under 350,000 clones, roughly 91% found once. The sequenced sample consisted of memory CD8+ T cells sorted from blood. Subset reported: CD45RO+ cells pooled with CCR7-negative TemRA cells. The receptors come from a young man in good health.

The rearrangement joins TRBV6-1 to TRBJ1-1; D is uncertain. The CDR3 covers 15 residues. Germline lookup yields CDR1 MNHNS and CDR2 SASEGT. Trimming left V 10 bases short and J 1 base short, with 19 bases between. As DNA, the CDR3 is TGTGCCAACGGACTAGCAGGACCTAGGAACACTGAAGCTTTCTTT. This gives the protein CANGLAGPRNTEAFF.

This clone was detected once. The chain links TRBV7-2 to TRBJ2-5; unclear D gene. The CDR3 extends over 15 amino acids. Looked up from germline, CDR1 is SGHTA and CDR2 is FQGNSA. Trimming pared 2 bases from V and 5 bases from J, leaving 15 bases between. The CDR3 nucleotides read TGTGCCAGCAGCTTATTCCTAGGAATTTATGAGACCCAGTACTTC. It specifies CASSLFLGIYETQYF.

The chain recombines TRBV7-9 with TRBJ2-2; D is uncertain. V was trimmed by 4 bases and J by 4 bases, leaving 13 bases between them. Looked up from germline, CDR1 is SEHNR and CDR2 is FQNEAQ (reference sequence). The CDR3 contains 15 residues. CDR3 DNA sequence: TGTGCCAGCAGCTCGACCGGCCAACCCACCGGGGAGCTGTTTTTT. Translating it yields CASSSTGQPTGELFF.

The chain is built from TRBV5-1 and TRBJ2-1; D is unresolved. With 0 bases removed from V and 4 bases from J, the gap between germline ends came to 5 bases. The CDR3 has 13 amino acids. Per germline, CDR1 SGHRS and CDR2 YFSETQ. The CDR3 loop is CASSLVSYNEQFF. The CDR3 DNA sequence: TGCGCCAGCAGCTTGGTTTCTTACAATGAGCAGTTCTTC.

The CDR3 spells CAVGPSSYNEQFF. DNA of the CDR3: TGTGCCGTTGGGCCGAGCTCCTACAATGAGCAGTTCTTC. The chain employs TRBV6-5 and TRBJ2-1; no clear D. The CDR3 consists of 13 residues. The V gene lost 11 bases and the J gene lost 0 bases, with 11 bases spanning the gap. From germline, CDR1 is MNHEY and CDR2 SVGAGI.

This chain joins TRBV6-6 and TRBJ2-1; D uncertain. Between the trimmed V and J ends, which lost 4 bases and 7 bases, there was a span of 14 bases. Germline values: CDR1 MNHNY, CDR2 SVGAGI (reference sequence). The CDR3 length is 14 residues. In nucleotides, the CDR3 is TGTGCCAGCAGTTCCCCTGATCCTTTTAATGAGCAGTTCTTC. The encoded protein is CASSSPDPFNEQFF.

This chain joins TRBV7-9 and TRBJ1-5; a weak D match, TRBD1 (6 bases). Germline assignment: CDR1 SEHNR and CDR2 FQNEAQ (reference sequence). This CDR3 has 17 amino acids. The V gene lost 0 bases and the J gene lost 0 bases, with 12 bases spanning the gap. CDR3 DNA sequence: TGTGCCAGCAGCTTAGCCAGGGGACGTTATAGCAATCAGCCCCAGCATTTT. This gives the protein CASSLARGRYSNQPQHF.

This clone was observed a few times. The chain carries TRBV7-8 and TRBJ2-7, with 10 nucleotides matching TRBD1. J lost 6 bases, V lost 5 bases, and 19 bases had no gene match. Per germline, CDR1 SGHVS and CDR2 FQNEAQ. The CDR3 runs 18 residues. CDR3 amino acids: CASSPIPRGQGVSVEQYF. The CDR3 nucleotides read TGTGCCAGCAGCCCCATCCCACGTGGACAGGGGGTTTCGGTCGAGCAGTACTTC.

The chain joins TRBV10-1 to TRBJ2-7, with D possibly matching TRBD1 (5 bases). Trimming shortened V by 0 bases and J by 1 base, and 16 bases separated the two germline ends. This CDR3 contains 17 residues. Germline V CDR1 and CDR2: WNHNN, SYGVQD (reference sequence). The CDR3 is CASSESLSDIRSYEQYF. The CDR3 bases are TGCGCCAGCAGTGAGTCACTATCGGACATTCGTTCCTACGAGCAGTACTTC.

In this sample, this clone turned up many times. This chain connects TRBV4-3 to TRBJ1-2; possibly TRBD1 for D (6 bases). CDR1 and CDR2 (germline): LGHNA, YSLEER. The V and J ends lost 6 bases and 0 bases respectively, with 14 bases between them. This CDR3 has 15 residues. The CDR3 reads CASSHNREPNYGYTF. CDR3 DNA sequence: TGCGCCAGCAGTCATAACAGGGAACCTAACTATGGCTACACCTTC.

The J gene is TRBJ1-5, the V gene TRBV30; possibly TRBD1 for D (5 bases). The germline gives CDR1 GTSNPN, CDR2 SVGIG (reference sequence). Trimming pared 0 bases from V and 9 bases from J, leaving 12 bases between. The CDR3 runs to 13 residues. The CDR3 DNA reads TGTGCCTGGAGTGTACAGGATACTTGGCCCCAGCATTTT. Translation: CAWSVQDTWPQHF.